This T cell receptor (beta chain) comes out of a study of CD8 T cells in Susac syndrome. An input of about 0.5 to 1 ug of RNA was subjected to reverse transcription using random hexamers. TCRdb re-derived calls from the immunoSEQ multiplex PCR reads in MiXCR, one entry per CDR3 protein. Among over 100,000 distinct CDR3 sequences listed, roughly 94% were seen once. The CDR3 spans 15 residues. Germline lookup yields CDR1 SGDLS and CDR2 YYNGEE. V was pared by 3 bases and J by 6 bases, with 17 bases between. The chain employs TRBV9 and TRBJ2-3; tentative D call: TRBD2 (5 bases). The receptor was isolated from a human donor with Susac syndrome. Sequenced: CD8+ T cells from PBMCs. CDR3: CASSASGALSDTQYF. The CDR3 DNA is TGTGCCAGCAGCGCCAGCGGTGCTCTTTCGGATACGCAGTATTTT.